Listed below are T cell receptor beta chains from one sample, sequenced in a study of early T cells in non-severe SARS-CoV-2 infection. TCRdb independently ran MiXCR on the 5' RACE reads; one entry per CDR3 protein. This table has tens of thousands of distinct CDR3 sequences, 5% to 6% appearing once. The starting material was whole blood, obtained at baseline. The receptor set was obtained from an adult who was a healthcare worker with PCR-confirmed SARS-CoV-2 infection or an uninfected control (not recorded which). Each CDR3 is given with its conserved first and last residue. The order of the fields is V gene, J gene, CDR3 protein.

V gene: TRBV3-1; J gene: TRBJ2-3; CDR3 protein: CASSLSFSGGATDTQYF
V gene: TRBV19; J gene: TRBJ2-3; CDR3 protein: CASSRTSGGLTDTQYF
V gene: TRBV11-3; J gene: TRBJ2-2; CDR3 protein: CASREGVDTGELFF
V gene: TRBV9; J gene: TRBJ1-1; CDR3 protein: CASSPQTGGRGNTEAFF
V gene: TRBV6-6; J gene: TRBJ1-5; CDR3 protein: CASSSNLWGNQPQHF
V gene: TRBV5-1; J gene: TRBJ2-7; CDR3 protein: CASSLSAPSYEQYF
V gene: TRBV14; J gene: TRBJ2-1; CDR3 protein: CASSQQAAREQFF
V gene: TRBV7-8; J gene: TRBJ2-7; CDR3 protein: CASSLMGGIGGSREQYF
V gene: TRBV18; J gene: TRBJ2-5; CDR3 protein: CASSPPYQGETQYF
V gene: TRBV4-3; J gene: TRBJ1-4; CDR3 protein: CASSQDRGSNEKLFF
V gene: TRBV5-1; J gene: TRBJ1-1; CDR3 protein: CASSSGDQDTEAFF
V gene: TRBV5-1; J gene: TRBJ1-1; CDR3 protein: CASSLVGGAGGTEAFF
V gene: TRBV5-6; J gene: TRBJ1-2; CDR3 protein: CASSFSPPWAHGYTF
V gene: TRBV2; J gene: TRBJ2-7; CDR3 protein: CANHRVREYEQYF
V gene: TRBV24-1; J gene: TRBJ2-3; CDR3 protein: CATSDRLGGTGDTQYF
V gene: TRBV7-9; J gene: TRBJ2-7; CDR3 protein: CASSFGAKFSYEQYF
V gene: TRBV27; J gene: TRBJ2-3; CDR3 protein: CASRSGGGIDTQYF
V gene: TRBV29-1; J gene: TRBJ2-2; CDR3 protein: CSVTGIFNTGELFF
V gene: TRBV4-3; J gene: TRBJ2-1; CDR3 protein: CASSQRASGGYNEQFF
V gene: TRBV7-9; J gene: TRBJ2-7; CDR3 protein: CASSLPSSSEQYF
V gene: TRBV20-1; J gene: TRBJ1-5; CDR3 protein: CSALMDSNQPQHF
V gene: TRBV2; J gene: TRBJ1-4; CDR3 protein: CASSEVPEKLFF
V gene: TRBV6-6; J gene: TRBJ2-1; CDR3 protein: CASSYPQNEQFF
V gene: TRBV27; J gene: TRBJ2-2; CDR3 protein: CASSFVTGANTGELFF
V gene: TRBV4-1; J gene: TRBJ1-1; CDR3 protein: CASSRGGVVVLGTEAFF
V gene: TRBV10-1; J gene: TRBJ2-3; CDR3 protein: CASKSPDTDTQYF
V gene: TRBV2; J gene: TRBJ2-1; CDR3 protein: CASTDRWYNEQFF
V gene: TRBV5-1; J gene: TRBJ2-7; CDR3 protein: CASSLEGRYSSYEQYF
V gene: TRBV5-5; J gene: TRBJ1-2; CDR3 protein: CASSSLFAGGGGYTF
V gene: TRBV20-1; J gene: TRBJ2-7; CDR3 protein: CSAAGLAYEQYF
V gene: TRBV24-1; J gene: TRBJ2-1; CDR3 protein: CATSDRTSGGYNEQFF